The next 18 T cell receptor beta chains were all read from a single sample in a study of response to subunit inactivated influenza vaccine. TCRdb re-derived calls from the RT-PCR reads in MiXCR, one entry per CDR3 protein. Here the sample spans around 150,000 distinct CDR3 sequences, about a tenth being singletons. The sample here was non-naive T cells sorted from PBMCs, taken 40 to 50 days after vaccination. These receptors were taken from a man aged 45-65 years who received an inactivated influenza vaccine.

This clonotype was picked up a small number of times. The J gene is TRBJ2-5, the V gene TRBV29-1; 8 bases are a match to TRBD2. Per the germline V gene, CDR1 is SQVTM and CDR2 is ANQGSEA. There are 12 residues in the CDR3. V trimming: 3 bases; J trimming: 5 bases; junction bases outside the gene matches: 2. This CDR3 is CSVESSGETQYF. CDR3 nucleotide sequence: TGCAGCGTTGAGTCTAGCGGGGAGACCCAGTACTTC.

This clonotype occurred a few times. CDR3 amino acids: CASSPSFHEQYF. CDR3 bases: TGTGCCAGCTCTCCCAGCTTTCACGAGCAGTACTTC. This rearrangement joins TRBV18 to TRBJ2-7; D remains ambiguous. V lost 6 bases, J lost 5 bases, and 11 bases lay in between. The CDR3 has 12 residues. CDR1 and CDR2 (germline): KGHSH, LQKENI.

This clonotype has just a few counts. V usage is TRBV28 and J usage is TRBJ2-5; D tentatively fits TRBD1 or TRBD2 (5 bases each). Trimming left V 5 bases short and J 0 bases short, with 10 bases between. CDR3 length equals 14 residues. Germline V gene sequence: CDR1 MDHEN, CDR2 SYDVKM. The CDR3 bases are TGTGCCAGCAGTCCCATGGGACACCAAGAGACCCAGTACTTC. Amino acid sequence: CASSPMGHQETQYF.

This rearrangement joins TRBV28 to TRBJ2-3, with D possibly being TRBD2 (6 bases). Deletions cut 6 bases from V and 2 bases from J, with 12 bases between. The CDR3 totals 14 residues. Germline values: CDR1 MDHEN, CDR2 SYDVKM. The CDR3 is CASRGTSYTDTQYF. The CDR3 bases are TGTGCCAGCAGAGGGACTTCCTACACAGATACGCAGTATTTT.

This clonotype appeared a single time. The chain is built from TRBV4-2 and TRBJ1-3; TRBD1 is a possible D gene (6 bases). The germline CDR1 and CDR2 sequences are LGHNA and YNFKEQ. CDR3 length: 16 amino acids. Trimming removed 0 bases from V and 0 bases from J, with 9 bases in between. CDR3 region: CASSQEQGNSGNTIYF. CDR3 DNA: TGTGCCAGCAGCCAAGAACAGGGTAACTCTGGAAACACCATATATTTT.

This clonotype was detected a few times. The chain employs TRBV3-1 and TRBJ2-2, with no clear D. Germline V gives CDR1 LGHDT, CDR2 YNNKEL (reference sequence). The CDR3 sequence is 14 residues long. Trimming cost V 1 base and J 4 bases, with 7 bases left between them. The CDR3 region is CASSQGGSTGELFF. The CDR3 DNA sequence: TGTGCCAGCAGCCAAGGGGGATCCACCGGGGAGCTGTTTTTT.

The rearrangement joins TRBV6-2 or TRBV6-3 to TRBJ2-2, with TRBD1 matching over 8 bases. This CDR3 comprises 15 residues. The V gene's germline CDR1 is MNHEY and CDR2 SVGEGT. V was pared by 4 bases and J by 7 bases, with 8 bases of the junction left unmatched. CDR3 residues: CASSFQGAQIGELFF. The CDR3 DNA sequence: TGTGCCAGCAGTTTCCAGGGGGCGCAAATCGGGGAGCTGTTTTTT.

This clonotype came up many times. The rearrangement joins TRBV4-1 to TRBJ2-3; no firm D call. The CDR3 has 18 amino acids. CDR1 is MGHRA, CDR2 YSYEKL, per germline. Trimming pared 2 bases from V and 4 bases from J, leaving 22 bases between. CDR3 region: CASSQLGPYSTRPDTQYF. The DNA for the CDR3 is TGCGCCAGCAGCCAATTAGGACCTTATTCTACCAGGCCAGATACGCAGTATTTT.

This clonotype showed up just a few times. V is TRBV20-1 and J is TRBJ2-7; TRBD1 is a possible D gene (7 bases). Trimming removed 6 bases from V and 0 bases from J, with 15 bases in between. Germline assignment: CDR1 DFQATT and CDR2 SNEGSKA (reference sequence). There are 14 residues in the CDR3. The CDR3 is CSAGGTANSYEQYF. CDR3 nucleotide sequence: TGCAGTGCAGGCGGGACAGCCAACTCCTACGAGCAGTACTTC.

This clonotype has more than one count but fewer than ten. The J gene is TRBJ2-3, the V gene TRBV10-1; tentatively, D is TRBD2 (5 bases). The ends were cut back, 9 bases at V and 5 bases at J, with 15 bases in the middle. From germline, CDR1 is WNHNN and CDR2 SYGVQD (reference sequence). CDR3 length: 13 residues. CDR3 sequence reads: CARTQREKDTQYF. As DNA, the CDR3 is TGCGCCAGGACCCAAAGGGAGAAAGATACGCAGTATTTT.

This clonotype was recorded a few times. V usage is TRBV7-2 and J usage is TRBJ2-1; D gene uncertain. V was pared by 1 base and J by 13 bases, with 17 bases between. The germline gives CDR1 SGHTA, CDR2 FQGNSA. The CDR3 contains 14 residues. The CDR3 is CASSLDTESMIQFF. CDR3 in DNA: TGTGCCAGCAGCTTAGATACAGAATCAATGATCCAGTTCTTC.

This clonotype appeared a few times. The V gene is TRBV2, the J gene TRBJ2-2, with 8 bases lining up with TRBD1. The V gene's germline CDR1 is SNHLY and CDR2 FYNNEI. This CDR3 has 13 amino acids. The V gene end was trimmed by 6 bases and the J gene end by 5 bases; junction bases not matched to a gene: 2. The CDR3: CASSRQGTGELFF. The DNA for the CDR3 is TGTGCCAGCAGCCGACAGGGGACCGGGGAGCTGTTTTTT.

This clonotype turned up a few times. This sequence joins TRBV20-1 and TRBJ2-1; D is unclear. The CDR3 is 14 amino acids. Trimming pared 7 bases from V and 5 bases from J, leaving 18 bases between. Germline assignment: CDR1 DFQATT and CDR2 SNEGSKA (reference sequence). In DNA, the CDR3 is TGCAGTGGCACGTGGCCAGCCGGCGACAATGAGCAGTTCTTC. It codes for CSGTWPAGDNEQFF.

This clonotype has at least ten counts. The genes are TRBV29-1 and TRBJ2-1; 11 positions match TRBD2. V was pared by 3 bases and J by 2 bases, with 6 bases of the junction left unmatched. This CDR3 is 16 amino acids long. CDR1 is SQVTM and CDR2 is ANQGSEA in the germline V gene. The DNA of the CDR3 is TGCAGCGTTGAGAGGGGACTAGCGGACCCCTACAATGAGCAGTTCTTC. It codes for CSVERGLADPYNEQFF.

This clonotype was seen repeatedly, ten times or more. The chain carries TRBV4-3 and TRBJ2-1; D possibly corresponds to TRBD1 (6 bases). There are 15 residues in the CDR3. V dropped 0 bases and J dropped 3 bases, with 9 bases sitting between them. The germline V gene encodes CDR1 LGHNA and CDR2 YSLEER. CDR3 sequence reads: CASSQEVGGYNEQFF. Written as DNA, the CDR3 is TGCGCCAGCAGCCAAGAAGTAGGGGGCTACAATGAGCAGTTCTTC.

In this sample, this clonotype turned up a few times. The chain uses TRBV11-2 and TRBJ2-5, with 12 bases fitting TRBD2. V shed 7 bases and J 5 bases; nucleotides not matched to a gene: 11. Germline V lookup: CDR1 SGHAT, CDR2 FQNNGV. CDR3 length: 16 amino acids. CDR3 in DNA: TGTGCCAGCACCCTTCGGCTAGCGGGAGGGCGGGAGACCCAGTACTTC. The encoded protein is CASTLRLAGGRETQYF.

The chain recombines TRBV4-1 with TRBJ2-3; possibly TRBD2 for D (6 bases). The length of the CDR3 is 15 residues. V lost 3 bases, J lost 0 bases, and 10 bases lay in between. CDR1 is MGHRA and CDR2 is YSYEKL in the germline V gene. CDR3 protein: CASSHSGGSTDTQYF. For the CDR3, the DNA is TGCGCCAGCAGCCATAGCGGTGGGAGCACAGATACGCAGTATTTT.

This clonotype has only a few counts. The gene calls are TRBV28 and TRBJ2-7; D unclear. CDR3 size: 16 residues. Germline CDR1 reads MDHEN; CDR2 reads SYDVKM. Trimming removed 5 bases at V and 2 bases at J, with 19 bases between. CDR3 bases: TGTGCCAGCAGTCGTGGTCTCGCCGTAAGAACCTACGAGCAGTACTTC. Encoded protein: CASSRGLAVRTYEQYF.